This T cell receptor (beta chain) was identified during a study of STAT5B mutations in CD4+ large granular lymphocyte leukemia. Profiling relied on immunoSEQ multiplex PCR, and the TCRdb table lists in-frame clones only, not all of them. The sample carries 30,000 to 35,000 clones, just under 85% recorded once. In germline, CDR1 is SGHTA, CDR2 FQGNSA. V lost 1 base to trimming and J lost 4 bases, with 16 bases between them. The CDR3 has 16 residues. A remark on this clone: Its matching antigen is unknown.

Whole-study findings and limits: CD4-sorted patient repertoires seemed more clonal than healthy CD4+ repertoires. TRBV06-family usage was enriched in top patient clones (8/27) versus controls (2/35).

Control samples were healthy donors' buffy coats. The chain employs TRBV7-2 and TRBJ1-1; no clear D gene. The sequenced sample was CD4+ T cells from blood buffy coats. The origin of this receptor is a human donor in good health. CDR3 coding DNA: TGTGCCAGCAGCTTAGGTGTCGCAGGTTGGGGCACTGAAGCTTTCTTT. Encoded protein: CASSLGVAGWGTEAFF.